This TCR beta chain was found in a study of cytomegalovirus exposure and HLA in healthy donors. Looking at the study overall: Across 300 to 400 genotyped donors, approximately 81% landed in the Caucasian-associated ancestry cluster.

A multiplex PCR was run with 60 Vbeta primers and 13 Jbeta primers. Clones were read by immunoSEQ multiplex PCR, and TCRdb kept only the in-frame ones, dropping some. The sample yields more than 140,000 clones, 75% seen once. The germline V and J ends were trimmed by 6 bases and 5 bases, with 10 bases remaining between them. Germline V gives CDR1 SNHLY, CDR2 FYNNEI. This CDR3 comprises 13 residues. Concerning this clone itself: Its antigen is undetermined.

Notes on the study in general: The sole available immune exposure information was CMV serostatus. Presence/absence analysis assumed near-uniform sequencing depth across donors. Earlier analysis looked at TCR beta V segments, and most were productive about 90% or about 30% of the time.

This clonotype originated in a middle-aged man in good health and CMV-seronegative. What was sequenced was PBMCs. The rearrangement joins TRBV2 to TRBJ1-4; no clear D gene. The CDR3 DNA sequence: TGTGCCAGCAGCGGAGGACCGAATGAAAAACTGTTTTTT. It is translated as CASSGGPNEKLFF. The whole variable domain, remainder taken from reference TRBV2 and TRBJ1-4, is EPEVTQTPSHQVTQMGQEVILRCVPISNHLYFYWYRQILGQKVEFLVSFYNNEISEKSEIFDDQFSVERPDGSNFTLKIRSTKLEDSAMYFCASSGGPNEKLFFGSGTQLSVL.